This T cell receptor beta chain was observed in a study of cytomegalovirus exposure and HLA in healthy donors. Germline V gene sequence: CDR1 SEHNR, CDR2 FQNEAQ (reference sequence). CDR3 length equals 15 residues. V was shortened by 6 bases and J by 0 bases, with 11 bases between the two germline ends. This clone was recorded a few times. Antigen specificity is unknown. Other DNA sequences in the sample encode the same CDR3. Whole-study findings and limits: It was shown in a later analysis that HLA-associated TCR beta chains were more clonally expanded than other, equally common chains.

It was with 60 Vbeta and 13 Jbeta primers that the PCR ran. The data were produced by immunoSEQ multiplex PCR, yet TCRdb's version contains in-frame clones alone and is incomplete. Of around 140,000 clones in the sample, around 77% were seen once. The receptor was isolated from a male donor in good health and CMV-seropositive. Material: PBMCs. The V gene is TRBV7-9, the J gene TRBJ2-2; D unresolved. The CDR3 coding sequence is TGTGCCAGCAGTTTTCCGTTCCCGAACACCGGGGAGCTGTTTTTT. It specifies CASSFPFPNTGELFF.